This T cell receptor (beta chain) was obtained from a study of long-term antiretroviral therapy in people with HIV. The V segment lost 5 bases and the J segment 0 bases; nucleotides outside the gene matches: 8. The CDR3 is 15 amino acids. Germline loops: CDR1 SGHKS, CDR2 YYEKEE (reference sequence). Ahead of DNA extraction, samples held about 0.95-10 million cryopreserved PBMC each. Researchers report immunoSEQ v3.0 was run at survey level. Profiled with immunoSEQ multiplex PCR; TCRdb holds only in-frame clones, not every one. The data hold about 16,000 clones, with just over 75% observed a single time.

The rearrangement uses TRBV5-5 and TRBJ2-7; 7 nucleotides agree with TRBD1. The receptor was isolated from a man aged 35 to 55 with HIV. This specimen consisted of unsorted PBMCs, obtained 2.1 years after starting antiretroviral therapy. The CDR3 loop reads CASRDLGTASYEQYF. Written as DNA, the CDR3 is TGTGCCAGCAGAGACCTGGGGACAGCCTCCTACGAGCAGTACTTC.